This T cell receptor beta chain was found in a study of patients and donors after allogeneic stem cell transplantation (dated by TCRdb to 2018 to 2021). To prepare the library, RT-PCR was applied. This sample was sequenced with a NextSeq 550. The raw public data were reprocessed by TCRdb itself: fastp quality trimming at Q25, MiXCR clonotype calling, in-frame beta chains only. Each CDR3 protein appears once, grouped with its most common genes and DNA. This sample holds roughly 230,000 distinct CDR3 sequences; roughly 14% were observed only once. Of the sample, approximately 10% is held by the ten largest clones. Regarding this clonotype: No cognate antigen has been identified for it. No base quality information exists; no much larger clone differs at one position.

Inclusive of the bounding cysteine and phenylalanine, the CDR3 is 14 residues long. Kept here is only the CDR3 DNA, which spans 42 bases and is read in frame from base 1. V loses 3 bases of germline sequence and J loses 4 bases, and the interval between the two ends is 13 bases. Looking up the germline V gene yields CDR1 SGHDT and CDR2 YYEEEE. The V and J genes are TRBV5-6 and TRBJ1-1; TRBD1 is perhaps the D gene, given 5 matching bases. The sample consisted of blood, either unsorted or a sorted T cell fraction (not recorded which). This receptor was taken from a human donor who was either an allogeneic HSCT recipient or a stem cell or donor lymphocyte infusion donor (not recorded which). It is not recorded whose cells these are; they may come from a transplant donor. CDR3 loop: CASSWRGAGTEAFF. In nucleotide form, the sequence is TGTGCCAGCAGCTGGAGGGGTGCGGGCACTGAAGCTTTCTTT.